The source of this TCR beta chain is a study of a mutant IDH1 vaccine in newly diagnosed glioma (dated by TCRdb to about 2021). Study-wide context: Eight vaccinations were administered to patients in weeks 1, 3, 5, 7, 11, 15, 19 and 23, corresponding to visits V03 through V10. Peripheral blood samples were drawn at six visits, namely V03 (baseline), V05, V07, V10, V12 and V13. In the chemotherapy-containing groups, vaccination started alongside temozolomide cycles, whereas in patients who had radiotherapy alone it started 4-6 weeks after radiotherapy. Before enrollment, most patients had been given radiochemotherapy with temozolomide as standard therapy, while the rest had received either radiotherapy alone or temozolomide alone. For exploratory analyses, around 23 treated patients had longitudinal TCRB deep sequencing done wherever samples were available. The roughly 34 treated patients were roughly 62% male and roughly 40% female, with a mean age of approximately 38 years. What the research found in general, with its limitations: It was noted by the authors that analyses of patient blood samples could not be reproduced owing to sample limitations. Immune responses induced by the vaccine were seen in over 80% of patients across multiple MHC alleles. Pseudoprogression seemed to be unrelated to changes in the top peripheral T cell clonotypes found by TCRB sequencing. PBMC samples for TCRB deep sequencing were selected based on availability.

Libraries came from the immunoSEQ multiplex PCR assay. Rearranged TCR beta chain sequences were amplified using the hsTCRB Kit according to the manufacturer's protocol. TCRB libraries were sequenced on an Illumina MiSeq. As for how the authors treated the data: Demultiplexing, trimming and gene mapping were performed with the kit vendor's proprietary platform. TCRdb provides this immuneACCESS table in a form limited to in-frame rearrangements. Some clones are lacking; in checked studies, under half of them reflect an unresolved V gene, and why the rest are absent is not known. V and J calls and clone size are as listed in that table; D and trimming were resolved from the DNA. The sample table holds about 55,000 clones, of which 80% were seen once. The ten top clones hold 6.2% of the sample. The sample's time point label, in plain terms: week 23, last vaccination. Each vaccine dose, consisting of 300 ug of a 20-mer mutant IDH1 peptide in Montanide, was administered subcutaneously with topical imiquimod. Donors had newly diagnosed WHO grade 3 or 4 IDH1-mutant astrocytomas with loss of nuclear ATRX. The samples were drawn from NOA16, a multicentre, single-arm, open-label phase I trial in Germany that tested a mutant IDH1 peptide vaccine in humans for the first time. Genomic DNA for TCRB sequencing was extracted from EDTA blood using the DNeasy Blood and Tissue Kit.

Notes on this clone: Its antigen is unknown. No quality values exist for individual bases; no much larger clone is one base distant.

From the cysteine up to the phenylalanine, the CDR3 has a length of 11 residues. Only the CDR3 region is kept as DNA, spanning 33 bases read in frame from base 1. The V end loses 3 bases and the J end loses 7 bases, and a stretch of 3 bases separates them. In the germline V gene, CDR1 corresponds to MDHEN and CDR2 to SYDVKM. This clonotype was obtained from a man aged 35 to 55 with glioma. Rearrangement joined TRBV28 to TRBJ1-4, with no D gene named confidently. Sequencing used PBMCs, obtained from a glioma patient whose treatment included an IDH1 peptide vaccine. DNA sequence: TGTGCCAGCAGTTTCAGTGAAAAACTGTTTTTT. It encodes CASSFSEKLFF.